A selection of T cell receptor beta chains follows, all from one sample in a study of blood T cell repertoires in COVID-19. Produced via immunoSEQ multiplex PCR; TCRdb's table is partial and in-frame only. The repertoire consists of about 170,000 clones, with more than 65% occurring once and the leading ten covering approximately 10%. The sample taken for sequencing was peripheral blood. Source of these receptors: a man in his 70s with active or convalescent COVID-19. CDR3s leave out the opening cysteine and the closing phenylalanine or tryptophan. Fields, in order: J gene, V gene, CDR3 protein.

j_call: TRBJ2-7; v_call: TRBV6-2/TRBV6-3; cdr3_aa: ASTPKKSGGAYEQY
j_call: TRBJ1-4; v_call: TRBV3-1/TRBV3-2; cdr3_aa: ASSQVQGVEKLF
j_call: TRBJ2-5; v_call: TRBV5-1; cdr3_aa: ASSLAPGTGETQY
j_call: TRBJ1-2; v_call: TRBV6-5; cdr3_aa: ASSTRQAVVGYT
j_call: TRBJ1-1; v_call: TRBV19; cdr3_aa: ASSIGVGGSTEAF
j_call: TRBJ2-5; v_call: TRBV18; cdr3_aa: ASSPTGSETQY
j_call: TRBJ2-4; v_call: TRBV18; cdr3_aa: ASSPRQGLAKNIQY
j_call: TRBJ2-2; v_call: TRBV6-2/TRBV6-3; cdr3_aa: ASSVQGAGTGELF
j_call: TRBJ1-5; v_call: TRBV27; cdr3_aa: ASSPWTGANQPQH
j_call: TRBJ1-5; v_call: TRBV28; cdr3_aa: ASSQTNSNQPQH
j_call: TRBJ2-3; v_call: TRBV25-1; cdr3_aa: ASSDRYSTDTQY
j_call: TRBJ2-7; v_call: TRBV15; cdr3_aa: ATSRDLAVRSSYEQY
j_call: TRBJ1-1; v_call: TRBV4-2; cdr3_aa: ASSPRELEKAF
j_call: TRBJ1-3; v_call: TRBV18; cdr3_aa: ASSFGQGAVGNTIY
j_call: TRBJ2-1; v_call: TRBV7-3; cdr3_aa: ASSLHPGGSYNEQF
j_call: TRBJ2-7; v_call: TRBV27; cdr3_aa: ASSPRGNEVYYEQY
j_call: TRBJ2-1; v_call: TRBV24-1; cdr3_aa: ATSPMGLAEPAVDEQF
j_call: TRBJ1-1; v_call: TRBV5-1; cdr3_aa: ASSPSVLTGNTEAF
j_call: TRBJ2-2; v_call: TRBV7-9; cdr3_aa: ASSWRGNTGELF
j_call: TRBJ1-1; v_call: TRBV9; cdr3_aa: ASSVASENTEAF
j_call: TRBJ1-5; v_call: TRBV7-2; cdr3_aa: ASSSQGGHQPQH
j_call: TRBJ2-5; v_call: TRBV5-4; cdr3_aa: ASGVISGRPDETQY
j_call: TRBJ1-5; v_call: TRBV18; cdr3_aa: ASSPLSTANQPQH
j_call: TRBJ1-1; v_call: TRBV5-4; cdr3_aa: ASSLVDSLLLPEAF
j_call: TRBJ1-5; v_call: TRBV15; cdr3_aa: ATSRDKSSGQPQH
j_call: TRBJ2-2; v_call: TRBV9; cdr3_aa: ASSVSTGGTGELF
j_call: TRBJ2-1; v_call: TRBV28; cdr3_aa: ASSSPPGGPWGNEQF
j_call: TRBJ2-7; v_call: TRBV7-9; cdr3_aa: ASSPPSGPSYEQY
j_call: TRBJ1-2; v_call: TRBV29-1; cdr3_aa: SESRGAGGYT
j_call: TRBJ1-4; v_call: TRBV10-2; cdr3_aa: ASRDWTGATEKLF
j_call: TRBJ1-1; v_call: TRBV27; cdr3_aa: ASHSRGNRGLHTEAF
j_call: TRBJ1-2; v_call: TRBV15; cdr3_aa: ATSVQLGQFYGYT
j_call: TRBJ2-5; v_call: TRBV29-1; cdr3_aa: SALAGEETQY
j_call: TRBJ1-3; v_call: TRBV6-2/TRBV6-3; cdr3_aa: ASSPSAWGHGSRNTIY
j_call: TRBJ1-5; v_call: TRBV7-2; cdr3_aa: ASSLAASNQPQH
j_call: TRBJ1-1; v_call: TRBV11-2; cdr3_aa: ASILQQGLNTEAF
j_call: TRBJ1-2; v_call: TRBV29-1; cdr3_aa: SVHSHGYT
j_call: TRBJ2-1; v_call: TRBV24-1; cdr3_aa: ATSDRDSRRVGDEQF
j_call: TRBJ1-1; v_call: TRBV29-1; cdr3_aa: STTGEGGTNTEAF
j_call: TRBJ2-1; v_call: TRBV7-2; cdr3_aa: ASSLAFGTSGRRFYNEQF
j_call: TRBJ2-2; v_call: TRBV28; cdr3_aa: ASSLPGGEAGELF
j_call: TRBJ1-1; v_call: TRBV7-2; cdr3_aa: ASSLVSQANTEAF
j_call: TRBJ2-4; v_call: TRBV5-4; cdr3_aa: ASSLAGRDRIQY
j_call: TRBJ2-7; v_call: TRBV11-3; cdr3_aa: ASSLAGQDNYEQY
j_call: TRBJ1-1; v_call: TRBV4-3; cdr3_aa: ASSHTFTGEAF
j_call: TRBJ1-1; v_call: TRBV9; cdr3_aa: ASSVAGQANTEAF